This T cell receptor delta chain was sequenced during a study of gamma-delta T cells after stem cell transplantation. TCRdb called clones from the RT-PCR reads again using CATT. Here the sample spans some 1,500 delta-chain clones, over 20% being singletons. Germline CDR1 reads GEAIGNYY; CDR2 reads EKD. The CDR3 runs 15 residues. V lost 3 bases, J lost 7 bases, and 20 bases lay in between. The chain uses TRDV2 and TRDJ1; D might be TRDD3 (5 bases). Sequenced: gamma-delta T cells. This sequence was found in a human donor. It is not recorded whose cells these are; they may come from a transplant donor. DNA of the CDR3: TGTGCCTGTGACTACATACGTGTGGGGAGGAGTAAACTCATCTTT. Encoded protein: CACDYIRVGRSKLIF.